These 15 T cell receptor beta chains share one sample of origin, sequenced in a study of T cell repertoires in cytomegalovirus infection. TCRdb analysed the reads with MiXCR anew, one entry per CDR3 protein. The data hold 100,000 to 150,000 distinct CDR3 sequences, with approximately 8.8% observed a single time. The sample taken for sequencing was PBMCs. Receptor source: a human donor in good health (CMV status not recorded). Some clones in this sample may be carry-over from other donors' samples.

The sample holds a few counts of this clonotype. CDR3 in DNA: TGTGCCAGCACCCAAACCCGGCCCGGGACAGGGTTAGATACGCAGTATTTT. Translation gives CASTQTRPGTGLDTQYF. This chain links TRBV12-3 or TRBV12-4 with TRBJ2-3; TRBD1 matches 9 bases. The CDR3 is 17 residues long. Trimming cost V 7 bases and J 5 bases; bases outside gene matches: 16.

This clonotype was counted at least ten times. This chain joins TRBV6-1 and TRBJ1-2; TRBD1 aligns across 12 bases. The ends lost 6 bases at V and 8 bases at J; junction bases unmatched: 7. The germline V gene has CDR1 MNHNS and CDR2 SASEGT. The CDR3 runs to 14 residues. CDR3 DNA: TGTGCCAGCAGCTGGGACAGGGGGCACCGGGGCTACACCTTC. Amino acid sequence: CASSWDRGHRGYTF.

This clonotype was found many times. V usage is TRBV23-1 and J usage is TRBJ1-2; D unresolved. TRBV23-1 is an open reading frame whose function is uncertain. The CDR3 is made up of 14 amino acids. V lost 3 bases and J 2 bases, leaving 10 bases between the germline ends. CDR3 coding DNA: TGCGCCAGCAGTCATCCCAATGGAAACTATGGCTACACCTTC. Its translation is CASSHPNGNYGYTF.

This clonotype was counted many times. The chain links TRBV7-9 to TRBJ2-7; the D is unclear. Germline V gene sequence: CDR1 SEHNR, CDR2 FQNEAQ (reference sequence). This CDR3 comprises 12 residues. Trimming pared 5 bases from V and 2 bases from J, leaving 7 bases between. CDR3 DNA sequence: TGTGCCAGCAGCCCTAACACCTACGAGCAGTACTTC. This sequence encodes CASSPNTYEQYF. Full variable domain (missing parts from reference TRBV7-9 and TRBJ2-7): DTGVSQNPRHKITKRGQNVTFRCDPISEHNRLYWYRQTLGQGPEFLTYFQNEAQLEKSRLLSDRFSAERPKGSFSTLEIQRTEQGDSAMYLCASSPNTYEQYFGPGTRLTVT.

Remarks on this clonotype: The germline gene is not matched at one end of the junction; a read error may be the cause. The CDR3 sequence: CARRGQPYGYTF. The CDR3 nucleotides are TGTGCCCGCAGGGGACAGCCGTATGGCTACACCTTC. The chain uses TRBV6-5 and TRBJ1-2; 7 bases are a match to TRBD1. Germline CDR1 and CDR2: MNHEY and SVGAGI. The length of the CDR3 is 12 residues.

This clonotype was counted at least ten times. V gene TRBV7-2 combines with J gene TRBJ1-6, with a weak D call TRBD1 (5 bases). The CDR3 is made up of 12 amino acids. Trimming took 5 bases from V and 10 from J, leaving 9 bases between them. The germline V gene has CDR1 SGHTA and CDR2 FQGNSA. The CDR3 DNA reads as TGTGCCAGCAGCCAGGACACCTCACCCCTCCACTTT. This gives the protein CASSQDTSPLHF.

The chain recombines TRBV28 with TRBJ2-7, with a possible D match to TRBD1 (5 bases). CDR1 is MDHEN, CDR2 SYDVKM, per germline. This CDR3 has 13 amino acids. Trimming removed 7 bases from V and 2 bases from J, with 12 bases in between. The CDR3 spells CASIAGRTYEQYF. The CDR3 DNA is TGTGCCAGCATAGCAGGGCGAACCTACGAGCAGTACTTC.

This clonotype was found many times. The CDR3 DNA sequence: TGTGCCAGCAGCTTGGATCAGGGTCGTACCAAAAACATTCAGTACTTC. This gives the protein CASSLDQGRTKNIQYF. This sequence joins TRBV5-5 and TRBJ2-4, with TRBD1 as a possible D gene (5 bases). The CDR3 totals 16 residues. CDR1 and CDR2 (germline): SGHKS, YYEKEE (reference sequence). The V gene lost 0 bases and the J gene lost 2 bases, with 12 bases spanning the gap.

This clonotype has ten or more counts. The chain employs TRBV4-2 and TRBJ1-1; D remains unclear. The CDR3 totals 16 residues. Between the trimmed V and J ends, which lost 0 bases and 2 bases, there was a span of 13 bases. Germline V CDR1 and CDR2: LGHNA, YNFKEQ. CDR3 in amino acids: CASSQDPGWVNTEAFF. In DNA, the CDR3 is TGTGCCAGCAGCCAAGATCCGGGGTGGGTAAACACTGAAGCTTTCTTT.

This clonotype was found many times. The chain uses TRBV2 and TRBJ1-3; D is undetermined. The CDR3 totals 14 residues. The germline V gene has CDR1 SNHLY and CDR2 FYNNEI. V was shortened by 6 bases and J by 4 bases, with 13 bases between the two germline ends. The CDR3 DNA sequence: TGTGCCAGCAGAGGAGAGGGTAAAGGAAACACCATATATTTT. Its protein product is CASRGEGKGNTIYF.

This clonotype was found many times. The gene calls are TRBV28 and TRBJ1-5; TRBD1 might be the D (5 bases). Trimming pared 4 bases from V and 2 bases from J, leaving 18 bases between. The CDR3 has 17 amino acids. From germline, CDR1 is MDHEN and CDR2 SYDVKM. CDR3 in DNA: TGTGCCAGCAGTTCCGCAGGGAGGGCGTTTGGCAATCAGCCCCAGCATTTT. Translating gives CASSSAGRAFGNQPQHF.

V and J are TRBV2 and TRBJ1-4, with no clear D. Trimming pared 8 bases from V and 3 bases from J, leaving 10 bases between. This CDR3 has 13 amino acids. Germline CDR1 and CDR2: SNHLY and FYNNEI. The CDR3 DNA reads TGTGCCAGCCGCCAGGAGTCTAATGAAAAACTGTTTTTT. Amino acid sequence: CASRQESNEKLFF. The whole variable domain, filled in from reference TRBV2 and TRBJ1-4, reads EPEVTQTPSHQVTQMGQEVILRCVPISNHLYFYWYRQILGQKVEFLVSFYNNEISEKSEIFDDQFSVERPDGSNFTLKIRSTKLEDSAMYFCASRQESNEKLFFGSGTQLSVL.

This clonotype was detected only a few times. This chain uses TRBV12-3 or TRBV12-4 with TRBJ1-5; D is unresolved. The CDR3 has 13 amino acids. V gave up 3 bases and J gave up 4 bases, with 7 bases separating them. CDR3: CASSLGINQPQHF. As DNA, the CDR3 is TGTGCCAGCAGTTTGGGGATTAATCAGCCCCAGCATTTT.

For this clonotype: Since no conserved phenylalanine or tryptophan closes the CDR3, a read error is the likely cause. The chain links TRBV4-1 to TRBJ1-2, with D unresolved. Germline V lookup: CDR1 MGHRA, CDR2 YSYEKL. CDR3 length: 15 amino acids. For the CDR3, the DNA is TGCGCCGGCAGCCAAGGAATACAAGAGGCCTATGGCTACACCATC. Amino acids: CAGSQGIQEAYGYTI.

In its sample, this clonotype was seen many times. The chain links TRBV6-1 to TRBJ1-5, with D perhaps TRBD1 (5 bases). CDR3 size: 15 residues. V lost 2 bases to trimming and J lost 5 bases, with 13 bases between them. Germline loops: CDR1 MNHNS, CDR2 SASEGT. The DNA of the CDR3 is TGTGCCAGCAGTGAATCAGGGTTCCTACATCAGCCCCAGCATTTT. Residues: CASSESGFLHQPQHF.